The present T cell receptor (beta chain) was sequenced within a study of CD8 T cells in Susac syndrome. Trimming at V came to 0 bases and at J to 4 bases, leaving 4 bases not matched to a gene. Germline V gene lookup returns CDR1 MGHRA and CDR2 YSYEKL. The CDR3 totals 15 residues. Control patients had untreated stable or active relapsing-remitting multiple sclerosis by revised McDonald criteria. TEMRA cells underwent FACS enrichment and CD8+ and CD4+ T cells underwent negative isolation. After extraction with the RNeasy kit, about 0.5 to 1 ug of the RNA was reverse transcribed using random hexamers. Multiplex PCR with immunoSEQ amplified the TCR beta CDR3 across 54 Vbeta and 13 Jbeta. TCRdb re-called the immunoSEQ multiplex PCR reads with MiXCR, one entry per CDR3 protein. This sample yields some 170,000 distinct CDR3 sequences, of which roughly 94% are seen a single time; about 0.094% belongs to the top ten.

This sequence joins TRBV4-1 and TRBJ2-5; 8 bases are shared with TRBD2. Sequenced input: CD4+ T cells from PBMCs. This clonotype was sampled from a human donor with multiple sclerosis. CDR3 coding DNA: TGCGCCAGCAGCCAAGAGGGGCTAGCGGGAGAGACCCAGTACTTC. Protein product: CASSQEGLAGETQYF.